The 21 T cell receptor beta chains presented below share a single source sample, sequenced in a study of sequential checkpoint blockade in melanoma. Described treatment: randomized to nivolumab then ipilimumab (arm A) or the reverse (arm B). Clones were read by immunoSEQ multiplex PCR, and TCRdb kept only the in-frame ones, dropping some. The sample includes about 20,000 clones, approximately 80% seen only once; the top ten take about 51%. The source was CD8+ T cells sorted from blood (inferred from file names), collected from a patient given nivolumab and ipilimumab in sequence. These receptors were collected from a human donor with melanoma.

The CDR3 sequence is CAAQDRAGGYTF. DNA of the CDR3: TGCGCCGCCCAGGACAGGGCTGGTGGCTACACCTTC. The rearrangement links TRBV10-2 to TRBJ1-2, with 8 bases identical to TRBD1. Germline V lookup: CDR1 WSHSY, CDR2 SAAADI. The length of the CDR3 is 12 residues. With 11 bases clipped from V and 7 bases from J, the junction kept 9 bases outside the gene matches.

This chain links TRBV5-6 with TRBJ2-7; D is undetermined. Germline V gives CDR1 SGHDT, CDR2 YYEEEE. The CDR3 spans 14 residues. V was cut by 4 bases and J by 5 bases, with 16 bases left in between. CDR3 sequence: CASSTYSTAHEQYF. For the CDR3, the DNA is TGTGCCAGCAGCACCTATTCCACCGCCCACGAGCAGTACTTC. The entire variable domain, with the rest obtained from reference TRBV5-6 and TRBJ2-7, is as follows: DAGVTQSPTHLIKTRGQQVTLRCSPKSGHDTVSWYQQALGQGPQFIFQYYEEEERQRGNFPDRFSGHQFPNYSSELNVNALLLGDSALYLCASSTYSTAHEQYFGPGTRLTVT.

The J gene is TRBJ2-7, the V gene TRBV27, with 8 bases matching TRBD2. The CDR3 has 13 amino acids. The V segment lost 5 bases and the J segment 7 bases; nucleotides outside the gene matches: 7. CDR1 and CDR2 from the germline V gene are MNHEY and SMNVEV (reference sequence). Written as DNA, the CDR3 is TGTGCCAGCAGTCCCCGGGGGGGGCGGGAGCAGTACTTC. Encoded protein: CASSPRGGREQYF.

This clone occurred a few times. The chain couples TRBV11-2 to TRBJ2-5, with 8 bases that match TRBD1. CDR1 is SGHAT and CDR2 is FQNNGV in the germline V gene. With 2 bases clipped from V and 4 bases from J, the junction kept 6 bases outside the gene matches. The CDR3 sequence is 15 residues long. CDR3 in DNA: TGTGCCAGCAGCTTAAGGGCCCAGGGGGCAGAGACCCAGTACTTC. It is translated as CASSLRAQGAETQYF. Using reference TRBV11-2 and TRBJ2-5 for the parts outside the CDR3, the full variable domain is EAGVAQSPRYKIIEKRQSVAFWCNPISGHATLYWYQQILGQGPKLLIQFQNNGVVDDSQLPKDRFSAERLKGVDSTLKIQPAKLEDSAVYLCASSLRAQGAETQYFGPGTRLLVL.

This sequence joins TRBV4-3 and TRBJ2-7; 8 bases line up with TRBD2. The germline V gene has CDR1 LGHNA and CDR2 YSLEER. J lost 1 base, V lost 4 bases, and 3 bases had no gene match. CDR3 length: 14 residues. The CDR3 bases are TGCGCCAGCAGCCCCTTAGCGGGATCCTACGAGCAGTACTTC. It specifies CASSPLAGSYEQYF.

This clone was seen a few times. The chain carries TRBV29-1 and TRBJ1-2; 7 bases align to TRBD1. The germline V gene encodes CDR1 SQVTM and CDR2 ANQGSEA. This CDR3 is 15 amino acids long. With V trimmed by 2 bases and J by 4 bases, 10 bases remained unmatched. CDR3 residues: CSVENPRGFFYGYTF. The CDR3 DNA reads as TGCAGCGTTGAAAATCCCAGGGGGTTTTTCTATGGCTACACCTTC.

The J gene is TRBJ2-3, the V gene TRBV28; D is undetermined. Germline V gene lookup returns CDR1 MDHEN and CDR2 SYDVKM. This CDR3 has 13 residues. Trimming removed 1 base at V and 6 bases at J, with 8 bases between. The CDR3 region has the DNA TGTGCCAGCAGTTTATCCTCCCTTGATACGCAGTATTTT. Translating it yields CASSLSSLDTQYF.

The CDR3 loop reads CASSQVRDRQETQYF. In DNA form, the CDR3 reads TGCGCCAGCAGCCAAGTAAGGGACAGGCAAGAGACCCAGTACTTC. The chain employs TRBV4-3 and TRBJ2-5, with TRBD1 identical over 8 bases. V shed 1 base and J 2 bases; nucleotides not matched to a gene: 3. CDR1 LGHNA and CDR2 YSLEER come from the germline V gene. This CDR3 region has 15 residues.

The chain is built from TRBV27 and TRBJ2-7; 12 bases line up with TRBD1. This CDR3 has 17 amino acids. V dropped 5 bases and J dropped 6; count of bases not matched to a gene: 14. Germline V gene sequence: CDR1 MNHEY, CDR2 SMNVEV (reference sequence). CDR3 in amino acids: CASSLGTGGGNPLEQYF. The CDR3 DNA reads TGTGCCAGCAGTCTCGGGACAGGGGGCGGGAATCCCCTCGAGCAGTACTTC.

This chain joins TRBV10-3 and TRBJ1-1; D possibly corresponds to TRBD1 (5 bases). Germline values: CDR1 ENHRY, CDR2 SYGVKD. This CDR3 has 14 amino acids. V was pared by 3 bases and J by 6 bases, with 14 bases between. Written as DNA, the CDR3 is TGTGCCATCAGTGACCTTGATAGGGGATCTGAAGCTTTCTTT. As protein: CAISDLDRGSEAFF.

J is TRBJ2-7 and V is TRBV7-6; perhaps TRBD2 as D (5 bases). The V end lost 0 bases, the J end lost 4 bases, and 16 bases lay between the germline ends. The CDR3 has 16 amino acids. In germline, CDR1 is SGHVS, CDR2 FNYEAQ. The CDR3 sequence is CASSLASTGVGYEQYF. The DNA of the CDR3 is TGTGCCAGCAGCTTAGCGTCGACCGGGGTGGGATACGAGCAGTACTTC.

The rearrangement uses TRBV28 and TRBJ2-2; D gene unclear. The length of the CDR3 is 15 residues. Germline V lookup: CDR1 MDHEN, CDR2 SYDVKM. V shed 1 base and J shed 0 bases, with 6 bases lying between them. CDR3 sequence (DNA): TGTGCCAGCAGTTTATTTGAGGCGAACACCGGGGAGCTGTTTTTT. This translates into CASSLFEANTGELFF.

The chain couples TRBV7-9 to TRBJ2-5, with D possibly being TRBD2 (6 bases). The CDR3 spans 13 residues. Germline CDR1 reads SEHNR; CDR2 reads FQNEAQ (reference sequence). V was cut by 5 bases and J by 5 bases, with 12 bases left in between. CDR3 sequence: CASSPSGWETQYF. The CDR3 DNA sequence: TGTGCCAGCAGCCCAAGCGGGTGGGAGACCCAGTACTTC.

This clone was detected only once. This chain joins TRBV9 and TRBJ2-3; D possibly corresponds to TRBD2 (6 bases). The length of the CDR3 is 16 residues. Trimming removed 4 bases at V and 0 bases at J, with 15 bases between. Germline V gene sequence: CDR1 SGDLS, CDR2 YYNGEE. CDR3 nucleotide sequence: TGTGCCAGCAGCCCTAGACCGGGACTTAGCACAGATACGCAGTATTTT. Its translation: CASSPRPGLSTDTQYF.

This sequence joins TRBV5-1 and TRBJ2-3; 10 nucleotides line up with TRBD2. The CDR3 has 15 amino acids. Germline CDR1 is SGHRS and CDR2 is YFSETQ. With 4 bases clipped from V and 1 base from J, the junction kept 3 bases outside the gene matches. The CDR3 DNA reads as TGCGCCAGCAGCCCGACTAGCGGGCGCACAGATACGCAGTATTTT. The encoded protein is CASSPTSGRTDTQYF.

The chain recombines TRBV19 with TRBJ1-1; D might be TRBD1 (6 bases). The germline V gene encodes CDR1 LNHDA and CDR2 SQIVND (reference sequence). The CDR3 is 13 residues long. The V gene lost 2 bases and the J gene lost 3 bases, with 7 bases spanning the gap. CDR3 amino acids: CASSIPGDTEAFF. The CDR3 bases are TGTGCCAGTAGTATACCAGGGGACACTGAAGCTTTCTTT.

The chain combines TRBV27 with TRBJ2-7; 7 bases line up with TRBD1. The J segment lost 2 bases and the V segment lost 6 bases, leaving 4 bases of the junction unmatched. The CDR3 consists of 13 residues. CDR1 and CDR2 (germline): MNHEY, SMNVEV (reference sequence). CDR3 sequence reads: CASRSTGTYEQYF. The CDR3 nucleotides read TGTGCCAGCAGATCGACAGGGACCTACGAGCAGTACTTC.

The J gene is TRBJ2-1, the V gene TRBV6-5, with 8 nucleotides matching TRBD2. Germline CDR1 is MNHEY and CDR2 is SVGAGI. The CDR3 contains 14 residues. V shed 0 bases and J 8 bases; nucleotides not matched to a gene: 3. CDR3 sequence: CASSYSTGGDEQFF. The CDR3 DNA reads TGTGCCAGCAGTTACTCGACGGGAGGGGATGAGCAGTTCTTC.

The CDR3 DNA is TGTGCCAGCAGCTCCTATACTAGCGGGGCAACCGGAGATACGCAGTATTTT. This sequence encodes CASSSYTSGATGDTQYF. The chain couples TRBV5-6 to TRBJ2-3, with 10 positions matching TRBD2. The CDR3 is 17 amino acids. The junction had 12 bases not matched to a gene; V was cut back by 3 bases and J by 5 bases. The germline CDR1 and CDR2 sequences are SGHDT and YYEEEE.

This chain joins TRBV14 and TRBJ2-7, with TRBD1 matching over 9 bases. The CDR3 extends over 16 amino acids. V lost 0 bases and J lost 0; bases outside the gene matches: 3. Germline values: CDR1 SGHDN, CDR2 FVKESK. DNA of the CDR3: TGTGCCAGCAGCCAAGATGGGACAGGGAGCTCCTACGAGCAGTACTTC. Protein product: CASSQDGTGSSYEQYF. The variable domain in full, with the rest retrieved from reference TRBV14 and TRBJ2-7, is EAGVTQFPSHSVIEKGQTVTLRCDPISGHDNLYWYRRVMGKEIKFLLHFVKESKQDESGMPNNRFLAERTGGTYSTLKVQPAELEDSGVYFCASSQDGTGSSYEQYFGPGTRLTVT.

This chain's CDR3 is CASSQDSKRAGTEAFF. The CDR3 region has the DNA TGCGCCAGCAGCCAAGATTCGAAGAGGGCAGGAACTGAAGCTTTCTTT. The rearrangement uses TRBV4-3 and TRBJ1-1; no firm D call. The CDR3 covers 16 residues. Germline V gene data show CDR1 as LGHNA and CDR2 as YSLEER. Trimming stripped 0 bases from V and 5 bases from J, with 16 bases between.